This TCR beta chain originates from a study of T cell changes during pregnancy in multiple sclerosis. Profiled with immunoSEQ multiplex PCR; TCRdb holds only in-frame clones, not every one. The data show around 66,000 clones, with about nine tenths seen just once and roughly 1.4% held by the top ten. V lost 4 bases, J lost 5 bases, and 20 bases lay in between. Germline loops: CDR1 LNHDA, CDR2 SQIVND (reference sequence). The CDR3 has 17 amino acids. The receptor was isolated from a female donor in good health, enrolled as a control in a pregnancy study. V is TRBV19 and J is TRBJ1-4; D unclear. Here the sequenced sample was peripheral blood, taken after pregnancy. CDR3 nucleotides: TGTGCCAGTAGTAGTATTGTATATTCGGGAGCAAATGAAAAACTGTTTTTT. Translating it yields CASSSIVYSGANEKLFF.